These 19 T cell receptor beta chains share one sample of origin, sequenced in a study of CD8 T cells in ankylosing spondylitis. Using its own MiXCR run on the 5' RACE reads, TCRdb lists one record per CDR3 protein. The sample includes 150,000 to 200,000 distinct CDR3 sequences, 15% to 20% seen only once; the top ten take approximately 7.8%. Sequenced: blood, either unsorted or a sorted T cell fraction (not recorded which). The receptors here all came from a male donor with ankylosing spondylitis or in good health (not recorded which).

Only a few counts were recorded for this clonotype. This sequence joins TRBV27 and TRBJ1-2; 9 bases are a match to TRBD1. Germline V lookup: CDR1 MNHEY, CDR2 SMNVEV (reference sequence). This CDR3 is built from 15 residues. After removal of 4 bases from V and 6 bases from J, the junction contained 9 bases not matched to a gene. The CDR3 here is CASSSPGTGNHGYTF. The CDR3, as DNA: TGTGCCAGCAGTTCACCCGGGACAGGGAATCATGGCTACACCTTC.

The gene calls are TRBV19 and TRBJ2-1; D uncertain. V was trimmed by 1 base and J by 4 bases, leaving 5 bases between them. The CDR3 is made up of 13 amino acids. Germline CDR1 and CDR2: LNHDA and SQIVND (reference sequence). CDR3 nucleotide sequence: TGTGCCAGTAGTATAGTGGGGTACAATGAGCAGTTCTTC. Translated, it gives CASSIVGYNEQFF.

This clonotype showed up just a few times. The rearrangement links TRBV10-2 to TRBJ1-2; D is possibly TRBD1 (5 bases). The V gene lost 3 bases and the J gene lost 4 bases, with 12 bases spanning the gap. CDR3 length: 14 amino acids. The V gene's germline CDR1 is WSHSY and CDR2 SAAADI. CDR3 amino acids: CASSEGGAGYGYTF. The CDR3 bases are TGCGCCAGCAGTGAAGGTGGGGCGGGCTATGGCTACACCTTC.

This clonotype was recorded at least ten times. The V and J genes are TRBV28 and TRBJ2-2; 8 bases line up with TRBD1. Germline V gene sequence: CDR1 MDHEN, CDR2 SYDVKM. The CDR3 is made up of 12 amino acids. The V and J ends lost 6 bases and 12 bases, in that order; junction bases with no gene match: 6. The CDR3: CASSLTGGQLFF. In DNA, the CDR3 is TGTGCCAGCAGCCTAACAGGGGGGCAGCTGTTTTTT. The full variable domain, completed using reference TRBV28 and TRBJ2-2, is DVKVTQSSRYLVKRTGEKVFLECVQDMDHENMFWYRQDPGLGLRLIYFSYDVKMKEKGDIPEGYSVSREKKERFSLILESASTNQTSMYLCASSLTGGQLFFGEGSRLTVL.

In its sample, this clonotype was seen many times. V and J are TRBV10-3 and TRBJ2-2, with 7 positions matching TRBD1. J gave up 1 base and V 9 bases, and 2 bases lay outside the gene matches. Per the germline V gene, CDR1 is ENHRY and CDR2 is SYGVKD. The CDR3 extends over 13 amino acids. The CDR3 loop is CAIGQENTGELFF. CDR3 in DNA: TGTGCCATAGGACAGGAGAACACCGGGGAGCTGTTTTTT.

This clonotype was picked up many times. The genes are TRBV20-1 and TRBJ1-2, with 9 bases lining up with TRBD1. After removal of 1 base from V and 6 bases from J, the junction contained 6 bases not matched to a gene. The germline V gene has CDR1 DFQATT and CDR2 SNEGSKA (reference sequence). There are 14 residues in the CDR3. The CDR3 bases are TGCAGTGCTAGAGTCTTGGACAGGGGCGATGGCTACACCTTC. Amino acids: CSARVLDRGDGYTF.

This clonotype was detected ten times or more. CDR3 sequence: CASSLYRDRFTDTQYF. The CDR3 DNA follows: TGCGCCAGCAGCTTGTACCGGGACAGGTTCACAGATACGCAGTATTTT. The rearrangement uses TRBV5-1 and TRBJ2-3; TRBD1 agrees at 8 bases. The CDR3 consists of 16 residues. The germline gives CDR1 SGHRS, CDR2 YFSETQ. Trimming cost V 1 base and J 2 bases; bases outside gene matches: 6.

In its sample, this clonotype was seen a few times. CDR3 sequence (DNA): TGTGCCAGCAGCTTAGGAACTTTTAATGAGCAGTTCTTC. Residues: CASSLGTFNEQFF. The J gene is TRBJ2-1, the V gene TRBV7-7; D unclear. V lost 1 base and J 7 bases, leaving 8 bases between the germline ends. The length of the CDR3 is 13 residues. Germline CDR1 SSHAT, CDR2 FNYEAQ (reference sequence).

The table lists this clonotype with a few counts. The CDR3 reads CASRQGPSGGAFF. The CDR3 DNA sequence: TGCGCCAGCAGACAGGGGCCATCCGGAGGTGCTTTCTTT. This chain uses TRBV5-1 with TRBJ1-1, with 7 bases aligning to TRBD1. Trimming cost V 5 bases and J 11 bases; bases outside gene matches: 12. The CDR3 has 13 residues. Germline values: CDR1 SGHRS, CDR2 YFSETQ.

The sample holds one count of this clonotype. This chain connects TRBV5-6 to TRBJ2-6; D unclear. CDR1 is SGHDT, CDR2 YYEEEE, per germline. V lost 0 bases and J 5 bases, leaving 6 bases between the germline ends. The CDR3 runs to 14 residues. The CDR3 loop is CASSLGVRANVLTF. The CDR3 region has the DNA TGTGCCAGCAGCTTGGGAGTTAGGGCCAACGTCCTGACTTTC. The complete variable domain, with remaining parts taken from reference TRBV5-6 and TRBJ2-6, reads DAGVTQSPTHLIKTRGQQVTLRCSPKSGHDTVSWYQQALGQGPQFIFQYYEEEERQRGNFPDRFSGHQFPNYSSELNVNALLLGDSALYLCASSLGVRANVLTFGAGSRLTVL.

The V call is TRBV6-5, the J call TRBJ1-6; D gene ambiguous. CDR3 length equals 18 residues. Trimming took 0 bases from V and 6 from J, leaving 18 bases between them. The germline V gene has CDR1 MNHEY and CDR2 SVGAGI. CDR3 region: CASSYSNRRASGNSPLHF. CDR3 sequence (DNA): TGTGCCAGCAGTTACTCCAATCGGAGGGCTTCGGGTAATTCACCCCTCCACTTT.

The chain employs TRBV4-1 and TRBJ2-1; D gene unclear. Germline V gives CDR1 MGHRA, CDR2 YSYEKL. Trimming left V 6 bases short and J 4 bases short, with 10 bases between. This CDR3 region has 13 residues. The CDR3: CASRQMRYNEQFF. The CDR3 coding sequence is TGCGCCAGCAGACAGATGCGGTACAATGAGCAGTTCTTC.

J is TRBJ1-5 and V is TRBV5-5; TRBD1 matches 9 bases. Trimming took 6 bases from V and 4 from J; bases not matched to a gene: 8. CDR1 SGHKS and CDR2 YYEKEE come from the germline V gene (reference sequence). The CDR3 has 15 residues. CDR3 loop: CASTLGGTGNQPQHF. CDR3 DNA sequence: TGTGCCAGCACCTTAGGGGGGACAGGGAATCAGCCCCAGCATTTT.

Turning to this clonotype: The junction departs from the called germline gene at one end, perhaps through a read error. The chain carries TRBV5-1 and TRBJ1-4, with D perhaps matching TRBD1 (5 bases). Per the germline V gene, CDR1 is SGHRS and CDR2 is YFSETQ. The CDR3 consists of 15 residues. The CDR3 sequence is CVSSPWGSTNEKLFF. The CDR3 DNA sequence: TGCGTCAGCAGCCCCTGGGGGTCAACTAATGAAAAACTGTTTTTT.

This clonotype was seen at least ten times. V is TRBV28 and J is TRBJ2-7; D not certain. The CDR3 runs to 10 residues. Trimming cost V 8 bases and J 5 bases, with 7 bases left between them. Germline CDR1 is MDHEN and CDR2 is SYDVKM. The CDR3, as DNA: TGTGCCAGCGGTTATAACGAGCAGTACTTC. Its protein is CASGYNEQYF.

The chain has TRBV12-3 or TRBV12-4 and TRBJ2-3; D gene unclear. The CDR3 spans 18 residues. Trimming removed 5 bases at V and 0 bases at J, with 21 bases between. CDR3 nucleotide sequence: TGTGCCAGCAGTACAAACCGCCAGGCTACTATTAGCACAGATACGCAGTATTTT. Translation: CASSTNRQATISTDTQYF.

The chain uses TRBV6-1 and TRBJ1-2, with D unresolved. The ends were cut back, 6 bases at V and 3 bases at J, with 14 bases in the middle. CDR1 is MNHNS and CDR2 is SASEGT in the germline V gene. The CDR3 runs 14 residues. CDR3 in DNA: TGTGCCAGCAGCACGGGATTTTCCGACTATGGCTACACCTTC. This sequence encodes CASSTGFSDYGYTF.

Note on this clonotype: This may be a read error: a much more frequent sequence differs by one nucleotide. The chain uses TRBV5-8 and TRBJ1-1; D possibly corresponds to TRBD1 (5 bases). Trimming stripped 3 bases from V and 5 bases from J, with 8 bases between. The CDR3 loop spans 12 amino acids. Germline CDR1 reads SGHTS; CDR2 reads YDEGEE. The CDR3 spells CASSWGGTEAFF. The CDR3 DNA reads as TGTGCCAGCAGCTGGGGGGGGACTGAAGCTTTCTTT.

This clonotype was recorded many times. The J gene is TRBJ1-5, the V gene TRBV20-1; 8 bases fit TRBD1. Germline values: CDR1 DFQATT, CDR2 SNEGSKA (reference sequence). J lost 4 bases, V lost 3 bases, and 8 bases had no gene match. CDR3 length: 15 amino acids. Written as DNA, the CDR3 is TGCAGTGCTAGGGTGAGGGACAGGTATAATCAGCCCCAGCATTTT. As protein: CSARVRDRYNQPQHF.